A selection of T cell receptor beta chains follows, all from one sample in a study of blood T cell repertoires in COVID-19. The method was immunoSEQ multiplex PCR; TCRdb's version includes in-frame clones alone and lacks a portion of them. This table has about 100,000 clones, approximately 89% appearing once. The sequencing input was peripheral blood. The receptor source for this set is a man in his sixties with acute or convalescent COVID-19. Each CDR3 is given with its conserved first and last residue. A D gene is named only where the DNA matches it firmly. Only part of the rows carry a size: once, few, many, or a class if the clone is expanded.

CDR3nt: TGTGCCAGCAGCCTCCCCGGGACTATCAATGAGCAGTTCTTC
CDR3aa: CASSLPGTINEQFF
j_gene: TRBJ2-1
d_gene: TRBD2
v_gene: TRBV7-8
abundance: NA

CDR3nt: TGCGCCAGCAGCTTAAACACGGGGGGCAATGAGCAGTTCTTC
CDR3aa: CASSLNTGGNEQFF
j_gene: TRBJ2-1
d_gene: TRBD2
v_gene: TRBV5-1
abundance: NA

CDR3nt: TGTGCCAGCAGATCAGACAGGGGAGGAGCTGGGGCCAACGTCCTGACTTTC
CDR3aa: CASRSDRGGAGANVLTF
j_gene: TRBJ2-6
d_gene: TRBD1
v_gene: TRBV28
abundance: once

CDR3nt: TGTGCCAGCAGCGGCCGCGCGAGCGGGACTTTTACTGGGGCCAACGTCCTGACTTTC
CDR3aa: CASSGRASGTFTGANVLTF
j_gene: TRBJ2-6
d_gene: TRBD2
v_gene: TRBV7-9
abundance: NA

CDR3nt: TGTGCCAGCTCCCTTCGGACTAGCGCGAACACCGGGGAGCTGTTTTTT
CDR3aa: CASSLRTSANTGELFF
j_gene: TRBJ2-2
d_gene: TRBD2
v_gene: TRBV18
abundance: NA

CDR3nt: TGTGCCAGCAGCCAAGCGGCGGTCCCAACAGATACGCAGTATTTT
CDR3aa: CASSQAAVPTDTQYF
j_gene: TRBJ2-3
d_gene: NA
v_gene: TRBV3-1/TRBV3-2
abundance: NA

CDR3nt: TGTGCCAGCAGTGAACTGCTAGCGGGGGATAAAAACATTCAGTACTTC
CDR3aa: CASSELLAGDKNIQYF
j_gene: TRBJ2-4
d_gene: TRBD2
v_gene: TRBV6-1
abundance: NA

CDR3nt: TGTGCCAGCAGCCAATCCACGTGGCCCGGGGAGGATACGCAGTATTTT
CDR3aa: CASSQSTWPGEDTQYF
j_gene: TRBJ2-3
d_gene: NA
v_gene: TRBV16
abundance: NA

CDR3nt: TGTGCCTGGAGTAAGGGGGCAGCTGAAGCTTTCTTT
CDR3aa: CAWSKGAAEAFF
j_gene: TRBJ1-1
d_gene: TRBD1
v_gene: TRBV30
abundance: NA

CDR3nt: TGCGCCAGCAGCTTGGCTCTGAACACTGAAGCTTTCTTT
CDR3aa: CASSLALNTEAFF
j_gene: TRBJ1-1
d_gene: NA
v_gene: TRBV5-1
abundance: NA

CDR3nt: TGTGCCAGCAGTGGGAGCATTAGCGGGAGGTTAGATACGCAGTATTTT
CDR3aa: CASSGSISGRLDTQYF
j_gene: TRBJ2-3
d_gene: TRBD2
v_gene: TRBV25-1
abundance: NA

CDR3nt: TGTGCCAGCAGTTCCACTCCGGGACAGGGATTGATTTTT
CDR3aa: CASSSTPGQGLIF
j_gene: TRBJ1-3
d_gene: TRBD1
v_gene: TRBV6-5
abundance: NA

CDR3nt: TGTGCCAGCAGCTTGGCCGCAGGGGGTAGTGAAAAACTGTTTTTT
CDR3aa: CASSLAAGGSEKLFF
j_gene: TRBJ1-4
d_gene: TRBD1
v_gene: TRBV5-5
abundance: NA

CDR3nt: TGTGCCAGCAGCTCCCTGGACAGGAGAATCACAGATACGCAGTATTTT
CDR3aa: CASSSLDRRITDTQYF
j_gene: TRBJ2-3
d_gene: TRBD1
v_gene: TRBV7-9
abundance: NA

CDR3nt: TGTGCCAGTAGCCCAATAACAAGCCGAGAAGGGGACTATGGCTACACCTTC
CDR3aa: CASSPITSREGDYGYTF
j_gene: TRBJ1-2
d_gene: NA
v_gene: TRBV19
abundance: NA

CDR3nt: TGTGCCAGCAGGGCGACAGGGAATAATGAAAAACTGTTTTTT
CDR3aa: CASRATGNNEKLFF
j_gene: TRBJ1-4
d_gene: TRBD1
v_gene: TRBV6-5
abundance: once

CDR3nt: TGTGCCAGCAGCAGAACAGGGGCCACTGAAGCTTTCTTT
CDR3aa: CASSRTGATEAFF
j_gene: TRBJ1-1
d_gene: TRBD1
v_gene: TRBV16
abundance: NA

CDR3nt: TGTGCCACCAGTGACCGACAGGGTTTCGGCAATCAGCCCCAGCATTTT
CDR3aa: CATSDRQGFGNQPQHF
j_gene: TRBJ1-5
d_gene: TRBD1
v_gene: TRBV24-1
abundance: NA

CDR3nt: TGTGCCAGCAGTCACCTCAGGGGAGAGACCCAGTACTTC
CDR3aa: CASSHLRGETQYF
j_gene: TRBJ2-5
d_gene: NA
v_gene: TRBV27
abundance: few

CDR3nt: TGTGCCAGCAGCTTAGGAGCGGGGAATATAAAGCCCTACAATGAGCAGTTCTTC
CDR3aa: CASSLGAGNIKPYNEQFF
j_gene: TRBJ2-1
d_gene: TRBD2
v_gene: TRBV7-9
abundance: NA

CDR3nt: TGTGCCAGCAGGACTAGGCCAGATACGCAGTATTTT
CDR3aa: CASRTRPDTQYF
j_gene: TRBJ2-3
d_gene: NA
v_gene: TRBV6-5
abundance: NA

CDR3nt: TGTGCCAGTAGTATAGATCCCAGCAGGGCATATAGCAATCAGCCCCAGCATTTT
CDR3aa: CASSIDPSRAYSNQPQHF
j_gene: TRBJ1-5
d_gene: NA
v_gene: TRBV19
abundance: NA

CDR3nt: TGTGCCAGTAGTTCAGGACTAGCGGGAGGAGGAGAGACCCAGTACTTC
CDR3aa: CASSSGLAGGGETQYF
j_gene: TRBJ2-5
d_gene: TRBD2
v_gene: TRBV19
abundance: once

CDR3nt: TGTGCCAGCAGCTTAGTCCCCGCGGGACAGGTGAACACCGGGGAGCTGTTTTTT
CDR3aa: CASSLVPAGQVNTGELFF
j_gene: TRBJ2-2
d_gene: TRBD1
v_gene: TRBV7-6
abundance: few

CDR3nt: TGTGCCAGCAGCTCCTCTGAGACCCAGTACTTC
CDR3aa: CASSSSETQYF
j_gene: TRBJ2-5
d_gene: NA
v_gene: TRBV6-5
abundance: NA

CDR3nt: TGTGCCAGCAGTCAAACAGGGGCATTCTCTGGGGCCAACGTCCTGACTTTC
CDR3aa: CASSQTGAFSGANVLTF
j_gene: TRBJ2-6
d_gene: TRBD1
v_gene: TRBV28
abundance: NA

CDR3nt: TGTGCCAGCAGATCTAGGGGTCACACCGGGGAGCTGTTTTTT
CDR3aa: CASRSRGHTGELFF
j_gene: TRBJ2-2
d_gene: NA
v_gene: TRBV2
abundance: NA

CDR3nt: TGTGCCAGCAGCTTAGGGACAGGGGCCTACGAGCAGTACTTC
CDR3aa: CASSLGTGAYEQYF
j_gene: TRBJ2-7
d_gene: TRBD1
v_gene: TRBV7-2
abundance: NA

CDR3nt: TGTGCCAGCAGTAAACCACTAGCGGGAGAGGGGGAGCAGTACTTC
CDR3aa: CASSKPLAGEGEQYF
j_gene: TRBJ2-7
d_gene: TRBD2
v_gene: TRBV6-6
abundance: NA

CDR3nt: TGTGCCAGCAGCCAAGGAGGTATAGCGGGGAGCTACGAGCAGTACTTC
CDR3aa: CASSQGGIAGSYEQYF
j_gene: TRBJ2-7
d_gene: TRBD2
v_gene: TRBV3-1/TRBV3-2
abundance: NA

CDR3nt: TGCAGCGTTGGGGAAGGGGCGCAAGGTGGCTACACCTTC
CDR3aa: CSVGEGAQGGYTF
j_gene: TRBJ1-2
d_gene: NA
v_gene: TRBV29-1
abundance: NA

CDR3nt: TGTGCCAGCAGGGAGGACTCTGGGGCCAACGTCCTGACTTTC
CDR3aa: CASREDSGANVLTF
j_gene: TRBJ2-6
d_gene: NA
v_gene: TRBV2
abundance: NA

CDR3nt: TGTGCTAGTGGTTTGGTAGGAAACAGGGGCAGGGAGACCCAGTACTTC
CDR3aa: CASGLVGNRGRETQYF
j_gene: TRBJ2-5
d_gene: TRBD1
v_gene: TRBV12-5
abundance: NA

CDR3nt: TGTGCCACCAGTGATCGGGGTCAGCCCCAGCATTTT
CDR3aa: CATSDRGQPQHF
j_gene: TRBJ1-5
d_gene: NA
v_gene: TRBV24-1
abundance: NA

CDR3nt: TGTGCCAGTAGTGAGACCGGAGACAGGGGACGTTCACCCCTCCACTTT
CDR3aa: CASSETGDRGRSPLHF
j_gene: TRBJ1-6
d_gene: TRBD1
v_gene: TRBV19
abundance: NA

CDR3nt: TGTGCCAGCAGACCGACCGGGAGCCACGAGCAGTACTTC
CDR3aa: CASRPTGSHEQYF
j_gene: TRBJ2-7
d_gene: NA
v_gene: TRBV6-5
abundance: NA

CDR3nt: TGTGCCAGCAGCGTGGGGGGACAGGGCACAGATACGCAGTATTTT
CDR3aa: CASSVGGQGTDTQYF
j_gene: TRBJ2-3
d_gene: TRBD1
v_gene: TRBV9
abundance: NA

CDR3nt: TGTGCCAGCAGTTCCCAGGAGGCCGGCCTCTACACCTTC
CDR3aa: CASSSQEAGLYTF
j_gene: TRBJ1-2
d_gene: NA
v_gene: TRBV6-5
abundance: once

CDR3nt: TGTGCCAGCAGCATTTGGACTAGCGGGAACTACGAGCAGTACTTC
CDR3aa: CASSIWTSGNYEQYF
j_gene: TRBJ2-7
d_gene: TRBD2
v_gene: TRBV7-9
abundance: NA

CDR3nt: TGCGCCAGCAGCCAGGAGGACAGGGGTTATTCTAACTATGGCTACACCTTC
CDR3aa: CASSQEDRGYSNYGYTF
j_gene: TRBJ1-2
d_gene: TRBD1
v_gene: TRBV4-1
abundance: once

CDR3nt: TGTGCCAGCAGTGCCGTAGCGGGAACAGCCGGGGAGCTGTTTTTT
CDR3aa: CASSAVAGTAGELFF
j_gene: TRBJ2-2
d_gene: TRBD2
v_gene: TRBV6-4
abundance: NA

CDR3nt: TGTGCTAGTGGTTTGGTACTGGGTAGCGAACGTTACTTCTACAATGAGCAGTTCTTC
CDR3aa: CASGLVLGSERYFYNEQFF
j_gene: TRBJ2-1
d_gene: NA
v_gene: TRBV12-5
abundance: NA

CDR3nt: TGTGCCAGTAGTACCTTTTGGACAGGTTCCTATGGCTACACCTTC
CDR3aa: CASSTFWTGSYGYTF
j_gene: TRBJ1-2
d_gene: TRBD1
v_gene: TRBV19
abundance: NA

CDR3nt: TGTGCCAGCAGTTTACGGGGGGCCTCCCTCTCTGGAAACACCATATATTTT
CDR3aa: CASSLRGASLSGNTIYF
j_gene: TRBJ1-3
d_gene: NA
v_gene: TRBV28
abundance: NA

CDR3nt: TGTGCCAGCTCACCACTCCCGGGACAGGGACTGTTTTTT
CDR3aa: CASSPLPGQGLFF
j_gene: TRBJ1-4
d_gene: TRBD1
v_gene: TRBV18
abundance: NA

CDR3nt: TGTGCCACCAGTGACGGACAGTTTTACAACTATGGCTACACCTTC
CDR3aa: CATSDGQFYNYGYTF
j_gene: TRBJ1-2
d_gene: NA
v_gene: TRBV24-1
abundance: NA

CDR3nt: TGTGCCAGCAGTCCCCGCGGAGCGGGGACACAAGAGACCCAGTACTTC
CDR3aa: CASSPRGAGTQETQYF
j_gene: TRBJ2-5
d_gene: NA
v_gene: TRBV28
abundance: NA

CDR3nt: TGTGCCTGGAGTCCGCCGGACAGTCTGTATAGCAATCAGCCCCAGCATTTT
CDR3aa: CAWSPPDSLYSNQPQHF
j_gene: TRBJ1-5
d_gene: NA
v_gene: TRBV30
abundance: NA

CDR3nt: TGTGCCAGCAGTTTGGGACAATCCTACGAGCAGTACTTC
CDR3aa: CASSLGQSYEQYF
j_gene: TRBJ2-7
d_gene: NA
v_gene: TRBV28
abundance: NA

CDR3nt: TGTGCCACCAGTGAGAGCCCGGGAGGAGGTGGCTACACCTTC
CDR3aa: CATSESPGGGGYTF
j_gene: TRBJ1-2
d_gene: NA
v_gene: TRBV24-1
abundance: few

CDR3nt: TGCAGTGCTAGTAGGACAGGGCTCACAGATACGCAGTATTTT
CDR3aa: CSASRTGLTDTQYF
j_gene: TRBJ2-3
d_gene: TRBD1
v_gene: TRBV20-1
abundance: NA

CDR3nt: TGTGCCAGCACCGAAGGGACAGGGGGGCAGCCCCAGCATTTT
CDR3aa: CASTEGTGGQPQHF
j_gene: TRBJ1-5
d_gene: TRBD1
v_gene: TRBV6-5
abundance: NA

CDR3nt: TGTGCCATCAGTCCGGGACTAGCGAACACCGGGGAGCTGTTTTTT
CDR3aa: CAISPGLANTGELFF
j_gene: TRBJ2-2
d_gene: TRBD2
v_gene: TRBV10-3
abundance: NA

CDR3nt: TGTGCCAGCAGCTTGAGGGGACAGGGAACGGGCTACACCTTC
CDR3aa: CASSLRGQGTGYTF
j_gene: TRBJ1-2
d_gene: TRBD1
v_gene: TRBV5-4
abundance: NA

CDR3nt: TGTGCCAGTAGTATCGAGACAGGGGGCGACACTGAAGCTTTCTTT
CDR3aa: CASSIETGGDTEAFF
j_gene: TRBJ1-1
d_gene: TRBD1
v_gene: TRBV19
abundance: NA